One and the same sample provided the 21 T cell receptor beta chains below, sequenced in a study of blood T cell repertoires in COVID-19. The assay was immunoSEQ multiplex PCR, and TCRdb's table has in-frame clones only and misses some. The data show 180,000 or so clones, with around 87% seen just once and 0.99% held by the top ten. Sequenced: peripheral blood. These receptors came from a young man with acute or convalescent COVID-19.

The chain uses TRBV23-1 and TRBJ2-7; weak D call: TRBD1 (5 bases). TRBV23-1 is treated as an ORF (open reading frame) with a function not yet certain. The CDR3 has 15 residues. The V and J ends lost 0 bases and 7 bases respectively, with 16 bases between them. This CDR3 reads CASSQSLGRGQEQYV. CDR3 in DNA: TGCGCCAGCAGTCAATCGCTGGGAAGGGGTCAGGAGCAGTACGTC.

The chain recombines TRBV29-1 with TRBJ1-2; no clear D gene. Germline CDR1 SQVTM, CDR2 ANQGSEA. This CDR3 comprises 11 residues. V gave up 4 bases and J gave up 6 bases, with 9 bases separating them. The CDR3 nucleotides read TGCAGCGTTGTCGGCGAGGATGGCTACACCTTC. The encoded protein is CSVVGEDGYTF.

This chain links TRBV14 with TRBJ1-2, with 8 bases matching TRBD1. Germline CDR1 is SGHDN and CDR2 is FVKESK. V lost 1 base and J lost 4; bases outside the gene matches: 2. The CDR3 consists of 14 residues. In DNA form, the CDR3 reads TGTGCCAGCAGCCAAGGGACAGGGCTCTATGGCTACACCTTC. It is translated as CASSQGTGLYGYTF.

This sequence joins TRBV5-5 and TRBJ1-1; tentatively, D is TRBD1 (6 bases). The CDR3 sequence is 14 residues long. CDR1 is SGHKS, CDR2 YYEKEE, per germline (reference sequence). V gave up 2 bases and J gave up 11 bases, with 19 bases separating them. In nucleotides, the CDR3 is TGTGCCAGCAGCTTTAGACAGGACTGGGCTGTGGCTTTCTTT. As protein: CASSFRQDWAVAFF.

The chain combines TRBV6-6 with TRBJ2-5; weak D call: TRBD2 (6 bases). CDR1 is MNHNY and CDR2 is SVGAGI in the germline V gene (reference sequence). The CDR3 covers 15 residues. V dropped 6 bases and J dropped 2 bases, with 16 bases sitting between them. This CDR3 is CASSPVGGRQETQYF. CDR3 nucleotide sequence: TGTGCCAGCAGCCCAGTGGGGGGACGGCAAGAGACCCAGTACTTC.

The chain carries TRBV6-1 and TRBJ2-1; tentative D call: TRBD1 (6 bases). CDR1 is MNHNS, CDR2 SASEGT, per germline. V lost 3 bases to trimming and J lost 5 bases, with 17 bases between them. The CDR3 contains 16 residues. The CDR3 spells CASSDRQERWHNEQFF. CDR3 coding DNA: TGTGCCAGCAGTGATCGACAGGAAAGATGGCACAATGAGCAGTTCTTC.

Note on this clone: Other DNA sequences within the sample encode an identical CDR3. This rearrangement joins TRBV9 to TRBJ2-5; D possibly corresponds to TRBD2 (7 bases). CDR1 is SGDLS and CDR2 is YYNGEE in the germline V gene. Trimming removed 0 bases at V and 4 bases at J, with 13 bases between. This CDR3 is 15 amino acids long. CDR3 sequence (DNA): TGTGCCAGCAGCGTAGTGGGGGGGCTTGGAGAGACCCAGTACTTC. Its protein is CASSVVGGLGETQYF.

This clone was counted only a few times. This chain joins TRBV9 and TRBJ1-1, with TRBD1 identical over 7 bases. CDR1 is SGDLS, CDR2 YYNGEE, per germline. This CDR3 has 14 amino acids. Trimming cost V 3 bases and J 10 bases; bases outside gene matches: 12. The CDR3 DNA reads TGTGCCAGCAGCGGGGGACAGCCCGGTATGTTAGCTTTCTTT. Its protein is CASSGGQPGMLAFF.

This clone was counted a single time. J is TRBJ1-6 and V is TRBV4-2, with D perhaps TRBD1 (6 bases). V was cut by 6 bases and J by 9 bases, with 15 bases left in between. The germline CDR1 and CDR2 sequences are LGHNA and YNFKEQ. The length of the CDR3 is 14 residues. As DNA, the CDR3 is TGTGCCAGCAGAACAGGGAAGGGTTTTTCACCCCTCCACTTT. It yields the protein CASRTGKGFSPLHF.

The rearrangement uses TRBV6-1 and TRBJ1-6, with 7 bases that match TRBD1. The germline CDR1 and CDR2 sequences are MNHNS and SASEGT. The CDR3 sequence is 15 residues long. The V segment lost 2 bases and the J segment 9 bases; nucleotides outside the gene matches: 7. CDR3 nucleotide sequence: TGTGCCAGCAGTGAAAGACAGGGCATTGGTTCACCCCTCCACTTT. It codes for CASSERQGIGSPLHF.

The chain joins TRBV25-1 to TRBJ2-2, with 7 nucleotides matching TRBD2. The CDR3 spans 15 residues. J gave up 1 base and V 4 bases, and 3 bases lay outside the gene matches. The germline V gene encodes CDR1 MGHDK and CDR2 SYGVNS. CDR3 DNA: TGTGCCAGCAGTGGGGCGGGGGTGAACACCGGGGAGCTGTTTTTT. This translates into CASSGAGVNTGELFF.

In this sample, this clone turned up once. The chain recombines TRBV9 with TRBJ2-1, with TRBD1 as a possible D gene (6 bases). Trimming shortened V by 6 bases and J by 9 bases, and 13 bases separated the two germline ends. Germline CDR1 SGDLS, CDR2 YYNGEE. The length of the CDR3 is 12 residues. The CDR3 is CASNTGISEQFF. CDR3 DNA: TGTGCCAGCAATACAGGGATTTCTGAGCAGTTCTTC.

The chain carries TRBV11-2 and TRBJ2-3, with TRBD2 matching over 8 bases. The trim removed 3 bases at V and 0 bases at J, leaving 5 bases unmatched. Germline V lookup: CDR1 SGHAT, CDR2 FQNNGV. This CDR3 spans 16 amino acids. The CDR3 reads CASSLGGGTSTDTQYF. The CDR3 DNA reads TGTGCCAGCAGCTTGGGCGGGGGGACTAGCACAGATACGCAGTATTTT.

The rearrangement uses TRBV30 and TRBJ2-3, with 7 bases lining up with TRBD2. CDR3 length: 19 amino acids. V shed 0 bases, J shed 4 bases, and the junction held 19 bases outside the gene matches. Germline-derived CDR1 and CDR2 are GTSNPN and SVGIG (reference sequence). The CDR3 DNA is TGTGCCTGGAGTGTACTACGGCCTACTGGGGGGGGTCGGGCAGATACGCAGTATTTT. Residues: CAWSVLRPTGGGRADTQYF.

This sequence joins TRBV4-1 and TRBJ2-2; D may be TRBD1 (5 bases). The V gene lost 1 base and the J gene lost 5 bases, with 8 bases spanning the gap. The CDR3 contains 14 residues. The germline gives CDR1 MGHRA, CDR2 YSYEKL. For the CDR3, the DNA is TGCGCCAGCAGCCAAGCCAGGGATACCGGGGAGCTGTTTTTT. Its translation: CASSQARDTGELFF.

The rearrangement joins TRBV14 to TRBJ2-7, with a tentative D call TRBD1 (6 bases). Germline assignment: CDR1 SGHDN and CDR2 FVKESK. The CDR3 length is 15 residues. The ends were cut back, 3 bases at V and 3 bases at J, with 15 bases in the middle. This CDR3 is CASSQGRGSSYEQYF. The CDR3, as DNA: TGTGCCAGCAGCCAGGGCAGGGGATCTAGCTACGAGCAGTACTTC.

The chain couples TRBV5-1 to TRBJ2-7; 8 bases are a match to TRBD1. V shed 6 bases and J 5 bases; nucleotides not matched to a gene: 4. CDR3 length equals 12 residues. Germline values: CDR1 SGHRS, CDR2 YFSETQ. Here the CDR3 reads CASIMTGDEQYV. DNA for the CDR3: TGCGCCAGCATCATGACAGGGGACGAGCAGTACGTC.

This clone was counted a few times. V usage is TRBV7-2 and J usage is TRBJ1-4; 7 bases are shared with TRBD1. Germline CDR1 and CDR2: SGHTA and FQGNSA. This CDR3 region has 15 residues. V was pared by 4 bases and J by 7 bases, with 9 bases of the junction left unmatched. CDR3 coding DNA: TGTGCCAGCAGCTCTTTTGGCAGGGGGGCTGAAAAACTGTTTTTT. Its translation: CASSSFGRGAEKLFF.

This sequence joins TRBV6-1 and TRBJ1-4; D call uncertain. Germline CDR1 MNHNS, CDR2 SASEGT. The V end was cut by 2 bases, the J end by 1 base, with 11 bases between. This CDR3 spans 16 amino acids. CDR3 nucleotides: TGTGCCAGCAGTGAAAGGTCCGGACTAACTAATGAAAAACTGTTTTTT. Translation gives CASSERSGLTNEKLFF.

This clone was found a few times. The chain carries TRBV6-6 and TRBJ2-7; maybe TRBD1 (6 bases). CDR1 is MNHNY and CDR2 is SVGAGI in the germline V gene (reference sequence). Deletions cut 6 bases from V and 4 bases from J, with 10 bases between. This CDR3 contains 12 residues. The CDR3 DNA reads as TGTGCCAGCAGCCTGGACAGTTACGAGCAGTACGTC. Its translation: CASSLDSYEQYV.

The rearrangement joins TRBV11-3 to TRBJ1-1; D is possibly TRBD1 (5 bases). V lost 5 bases, J lost 0 bases, and 25 bases lay in between. The CDR3 spans 19 residues. Germline lookup yields CDR1 SGHNT and CDR2 YENEEA. This chain's CDR3 is CASSVPRGDVLLMNTEAFF. CDR3 bases: TGTGCCAGCAGCGTTCCGCGGGGGGACGTTTTGTTAATGAACACTGAAGCTTTCTTT.